This TCR beta chain emerged from a study of blood T cell repertoires in COVID-19. Study information: T cells, B-cell-depleted T cells, or PBMCs supplied cDNA or gDNA.

In the original workflow: For nucleated cells, counts were estimated from reference gene primer amplification. Some clones are missing from TCRdb's copy, which holds only in-frame ones; the method was immunoSEQ multiplex PCR. V and J calls plus clone size are reproduced from that table; the DNA served to infer D and trimming. The sample consists of about 200,000 clones, roughly 86% of them appearing once. CDR3 length: 16 amino acids. Germline loops: CDR1 LGHDT, CDR2 YNNKEL (reference sequence). V lost 4 bases to trimming and J lost 6 bases; unmatched junction nucleotides: 10. The sequenced material came from peripheral blood. The chain employs TRBV3-1 (or the pseudogene TRBV3-2) and TRBJ2-4; TRBD2 matches 9 bases. The sequence came from a woman in her 40s with acute or convalescent COVID-19. The CDR3: CASSPNSAGGSNIQYF. The CDR3 region has the DNA TGTGCCAGCAGCCCGAATTCAGCGGGAGGTTCAAACATTCAGTACTTC.